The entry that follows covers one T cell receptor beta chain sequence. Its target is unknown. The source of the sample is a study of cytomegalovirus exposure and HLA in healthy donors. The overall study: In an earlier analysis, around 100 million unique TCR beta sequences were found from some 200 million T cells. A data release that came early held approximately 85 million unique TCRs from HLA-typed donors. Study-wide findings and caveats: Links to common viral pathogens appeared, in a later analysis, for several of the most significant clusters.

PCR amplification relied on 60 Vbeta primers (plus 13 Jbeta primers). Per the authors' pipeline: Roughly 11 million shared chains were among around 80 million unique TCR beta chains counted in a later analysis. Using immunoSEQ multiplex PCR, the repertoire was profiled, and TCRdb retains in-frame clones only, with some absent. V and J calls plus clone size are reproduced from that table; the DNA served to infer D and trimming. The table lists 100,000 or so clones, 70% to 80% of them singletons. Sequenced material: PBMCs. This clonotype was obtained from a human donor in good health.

CDR3 region: CASSERRQPNQPQHF. The CDR3 coding sequence is TGTGCCAGCAGTGAGAGGAGACAGCCTAATCAGCCCCAGCATTTT. The V call is TRBV25-1, the J call TRBJ1-5; a possible D gene is TRBD1 (5 bases). Trimming pared 3 bases from V and 4 bases from J, leaving 13 bases between. From germline, CDR1 is MGHDK and CDR2 SYGVNS. The CDR3 consists of 15 residues.